This is a list of T cell receptor beta chains from one sample in a study of identical twins. TCRdb independently ran MiXCR on the 5' RACE reads; one entry per CDR3 protein. The data contain 250,000 to 350,000 distinct CDR3 sequences, about 8.9% of them singletons. These data were also filed under a second study, of yellow fever vaccine responses in identical twins.

Material for sequencing was memory (CD45RO+) T cells sorted from blood. These receptors were obtained from a woman aged 18-35 years in good health. The conserved cysteine and the conserved F or W are not part of the CDR3 here.

j_call: TRBJ2-7
v_call: TRBV10-3
cdr3_aa: AISESGTAYEQY

j_call: TRBJ2-1
v_call: TRBV24-1
cdr3_aa: ATSHTSGYYNEQF

j_call: TRBJ1-2
v_call: TRBV28
cdr3_aa: ASRDWDGVYGYT

j_call: TRBJ1-1
v_call: TRBV18
cdr3_aa: ASSPPGRKGGNTEAF

j_call: TRBJ2-1
v_call: TRBV5-1
cdr3_aa: ASSSSLITGNEQF

j_call: TRBJ1-6
v_call: TRBV28
cdr3_aa: ASSFPGALNSPLH

j_call: TRBJ2-2
v_call: TRBV5-6
cdr3_aa: ASLRDRGLGNTGELF

j_call: TRBJ2-3
v_call: TRBV4-2
cdr3_aa: ASSQDRLAGDWDTQY

j_call: TRBJ2-3
v_call: TRBV29-1
cdr3_aa: SVPTASTDTQY

j_call: TRBJ2-7
v_call: TRBV7-8
cdr3_aa: ASRSGTGGFYEQY

j_call: TRBJ2-4
v_call: TRBV20-1
cdr3_aa: SASLQGRRNIQY

j_call: TRBJ2-3
v_call: TRBV28
cdr3_aa: ASNPANGGTDTQY

j_call: TRBJ1-5
v_call: TRBV3-1
cdr3_aa: ASSQQSKGQPQH

j_call: TRBJ2-2
v_call: TRBV29-1
cdr3_aa: SVARDRDTGELF

j_call: TRBJ1-6
v_call: TRBV10-3
cdr3_aa: AISTSQPYNSPLH

j_call: TRBJ1-6
v_call: TRBV7-8
cdr3_aa: ASSVLNRGSNSPLH

j_call: TRBJ1-5
v_call: TRBV28
cdr3_aa: ASLRGGSGQPQH

j_call: TRBJ2-2
v_call: TRBV12-3/TRBV12-4
cdr3_aa: ASSFFGAGGPAGELF

j_call: TRBJ1-6
v_call: TRBV9
cdr3_aa: ASTRGWDSPLH

j_call: TRBJ1-6
v_call: TRBV10-3
cdr3_aa: AIADSSSYNSPLH

j_call: TRBJ2-5
v_call: TRBV11-1
cdr3_aa: ASSFLFGLAGAQETQY

j_call: TRBJ1-1
v_call: TRBV18
cdr3_aa: ASSPRDPGAVTEAF

j_call: TRBJ2-3
v_call: TRBV12-3/TRBV12-4
cdr3_aa: ASSTRGDTDTQY

j_call: TRBJ1-1
v_call: TRBV6-5
cdr3_aa: ASSYGTEAF

j_call: TRBJ2-7
v_call: TRBV14
cdr3_aa: ASSQTGRAAYEQY

j_call: TRBJ2-1
v_call: TRBV2
cdr3_aa: ASRPVRDNEQF

j_call: TRBJ2-1
v_call: TRBV7-3
cdr3_aa: ASSPPGPYNEQF

j_call: TRBJ2-7
v_call: TRBV5-1
cdr3_aa: ASSVSGRDYEQY

j_call: TRBJ1-5
v_call: TRBV4-1
cdr3_aa: ASSQVKGQEANSNQPQH

j_call: TRBJ2-3
v_call: TRBV2
cdr3_aa: ASSKGSFEDTQY

j_call: TRBJ1-1
v_call: TRBV25-1
cdr3_aa: ASSISTEAF

j_call: TRBJ2-3
v_call: TRBV6-1
cdr3_aa: AGSYSTDTQY

j_call: TRBJ2-1
v_call: TRBV11-2
cdr3_aa: ASRSLAGYNEQF

j_call: TRBJ1-1
v_call: TRBV5-6
cdr3_aa: ASSSDGRNTEAF

j_call: TRBJ2-1
v_call: TRBV11-2
cdr3_aa: ASSLVGRRF

j_call: TRBJ1-1
v_call: TRBV3-1
cdr3_aa: ASSPSDIKRSEAF

j_call: TRBJ1-5
v_call: TRBV5-1
cdr3_aa: ASSSGTGDGQPQH

j_call: TRBJ2-3
v_call: TRBV12-3/TRBV12-4
cdr3_aa: AFSFFGRGAGGADTQY

j_call: TRBJ2-7
v_call: TRBV15
cdr3_aa: ATSRDIVYEQY

j_call: TRBJ2-7
v_call: TRBV20-1
cdr3_aa: SALLGEQY

j_call: TRBJ2-2
v_call: TRBV6-1
cdr3_aa: ASKTGTGNTGELF

j_call: TRBJ2-7
v_call: TRBV5-1
cdr3_aa: ASSSMAGGREQY

j_call: TRBJ2-7
v_call: TRBV6-1
cdr3_aa: ASSQGLAGAYEQY

j_call: TRBJ2-1
v_call: TRBV27
cdr3_aa: ASSGTTSQPRDEQF

j_call: TRBJ2-1
v_call: TRBV5-4
cdr3_aa: ASRGTGGYNEQF

j_call: TRBJ2-3
v_call: TRBV5-1
cdr3_aa: ASSLGLAGTSTDTQY

j_call: TRBJ1-1
v_call: TRBV19
cdr3_aa: ASRADRALNTEAF

j_call: TRBJ2-1
v_call: TRBV20-1
cdr3_aa: SARSDTGTEYNEQF

j_call: TRBJ1-1
v_call: TRBV12-5
cdr3_aa: ASGLAHREAF

j_call: TRBJ2-5
v_call: TRBV5-1
cdr3_aa: ASSFWGGSGRGETQY

j_call: TRBJ1-1
v_call: TRBV3-1
cdr3_aa: ASSHARGDGAEAF

j_call: TRBJ2-6
v_call: TRBV5-1
cdr3_aa: ASTGDSISGANVLT

j_call: TRBJ1-4
v_call: TRBV12-3/TRBV12-4
cdr3_aa: ASSRGGAKLF

j_call: TRBJ2-2
v_call: TRBV11-2
cdr3_aa: ASSFGGSGTGELF

j_call: TRBJ2-6
v_call: TRBV4-1
cdr3_aa: ASSQDQGPVRSGANVLT